The 32 T cell receptor beta chains below were found in one sample sequenced in a study of blood T cells in healthy people across ages. Alongside a J-beta primer mix, a sample-barcoded 5' primer served in a second PCR lasting about 7 to 11 cycles. TCRdb redid the calling of the 5' RACE reads with MiXCR, one entry per CDR3 protein. The table lists around 500,000 distinct CDR3 sequences, about 45% of them singletons. Sequenced sample: blood. Receptors originate from an older man in good health.

Ten or more counts support this clonotype. The junction departs from germline at one end; a sequencing error may be responsible. CDR3 bases: TGCGCCAGCAGCTTGGACGGAACAGATACGCAGTATTTT. It codes for CASSLDGTDTQYF. This chain links TRBV7-9 with TRBJ2-3; no definite D call. Germline V CDR1 and CDR2: SEHNR, FQNEAQ (reference sequence). CDR3 size: 13 residues.

This chain uses TRBV6-6 with TRBJ2-1; 7 bases align to TRBD1. This CDR3 contains 13 residues. J lost 13 bases, V lost 6 bases, and 12 bases had no gene match. Per the germline V gene, CDR1 is MNHNY and CDR2 is SVGAGI (reference sequence). CDR3 bases: TGTGCCAGCAGGAGGACAGGCGAAGAGACCCAGTTCTTC. Encoded protein: CASRRTGEETQFF.

The chain couples TRBV29-1 to TRBJ1-5, with D possibly matching TRBD1 (5 bases). Trimming stripped 0 bases from V and 3 bases from J, with 15 bases between. The CDR3 is 16 amino acids. Germline assignment: CDR1 SQVTM and CDR2 ANQGSEA. The CDR3 nucleotides read TGCAGCGTTGAAGATGGGAGGGGCCCCCTCAATCAGCCCCAGCATTTT. It codes for CSVEDGRGPLNQPQHF.

The gene calls are TRBV7-2 and TRBJ2-5; 9 positions agree with TRBD2. Germline values: CDR1 SGHTA, CDR2 FQGNSA. The CDR3 consists of 15 residues. J gave up 3 bases and V 4 bases, and 6 bases lay outside the gene matches. Here the CDR3 reads CASSSWRGGKETQYF. DNA of the CDR3: TGTGCCAGCAGCTCCTGGCGGGGGGGAAAAGAGACCCAGTACTTC.

The genes are TRBV11-2 and TRBJ2-5, with no clear D. The CDR3 is 13 amino acids. Germline loops: CDR1 SGHAT, CDR2 FQNNGV. The germline V and J ends were trimmed by 1 base and 5 bases, with 8 bases remaining between them. This CDR3 is CASSLGPLETQYF. DNA of the CDR3: TGTGCCAGCAGCTTAGGCCCTCTGGAGACCCAGTACTTC.

This clonotype appeared a few times. The chain carries TRBV29-1 and TRBJ1-2; no clear D. The CDR3 extends over 11 amino acids. The V end lost 5 bases, the J end lost 4 bases, and 8 bases lay between the germline ends. The V gene's germline CDR1 is SQVTM and CDR2 ANQGSEA. Written as DNA, the CDR3 is TGCAGCGTTCGGACCATCTATGGCTACACCTTC. It is translated as CSVRTIYGYTF.

A word on this clonotype: A junction end diverges from the germline sequence, so it may reflect a read error. V usage is TRBV7-2 and J usage is TRBJ1-6; tentatively, D is TRBD1 (6 bases). Germline V gene sequence: CDR1 SGHTA, CDR2 FQGNSA. The CDR3 is 16 residues long. The DNA for the CDR3 is TGCGCCAGCAGCCCTGGGAGGACAGATATTGATTCACCCCTCCACTTT. This gives the protein CASSPGRTDIDSPLHF.

This clonotype was recorded once. The rearrangement uses TRBV14 and TRBJ1-2; no definite D call. CDR3 size: 11 residues. Trimming removed 5 bases at V and 10 bases at J, with 11 bases between. Per the germline V gene, CDR1 is SGHDN and CDR2 is FVKESK. In DNA form, the CDR3 reads TGTGCCAGCAGCGAAGGTGGATCCTACACCTTC. Its protein is CASSEGGSYTF.

The chain couples TRBV10-3 to TRBJ2-3; D may be TRBD1 (5 bases). The CDR3 loop spans 14 amino acids. Looked up from germline, CDR1 is ENHRY and CDR2 is SYGVKD. V lost 6 bases to trimming and J lost 6 bases, with 16 bases between them. The CDR3: CAIRGPTASDTQYF. The CDR3, as DNA: TGTGCCATCAGGGGGCCTACAGCTTCGGATACGCAGTATTTT.

The CDR3 region is CAISPGQPYEQYF. The CDR3 nucleotides read TGTGCCATCAGTCCGGGACAGCCCTACGAGCAGTACTTC. The chain employs TRBV10-3 and TRBJ2-7; 7 bases match TRBD1. V lost 5 bases to trimming and J lost 2 bases; unmatched junction nucleotides: 3. This CDR3 region has 13 residues. Germline V gene lookup returns CDR1 ENHRY and CDR2 SYGVKD.

This clonotype was found once. The chain has TRBV6-2 or TRBV6-3 and TRBJ2-5; unclear D gene. Judging by the DNA end, TRBJ2-7 fits better; the J call may be wrong. Germline-derived CDR1 and CDR2 are MNHEY and SVGEGT. The CDR3 sequence is 13 residues long. In DNA form, the CDR3 reads TGTGCCAGCAGATCCACTTGCCTCCACGAGCAGTACTTC. Its protein product is CASRSTCLHEQYF.

The rearrangement uses TRBV2 and TRBJ1-5, with unresolved D. CDR1 SNHLY and CDR2 FYNNEI come from the germline V gene. The CDR3 extends over 14 amino acids. V shed 1 base and J shed 2 bases, with 6 bases lying between them. The CDR3, as DNA: TGTGCCAGCAGTGAAGGGTCCGGCAATCAGCCCCAGCATTTT. Its protein is CASSEGSGNQPQHF.

The CDR3 bases are TGCGCCAGCAGTCCGAGAGCTAGCGGGAGCACAGATACGCAGTATTTT. Translation: CASSPRASGSTDTQYF. The rearrangement links TRBV5-1 to TRBJ2-3, with TRBD2 matching over 8 bases. V dropped 5 bases and J dropped 0; count of bases not matched to a gene: 8. Germline assignment: CDR1 SGHRS and CDR2 YFSETQ. The CDR3 runs to 16 residues.

V gene TRBV6-2 or TRBV6-3 combines with J gene TRBJ1-1; 8 bases line up with TRBD1. CDR3 size: 16 residues. Germline V gene lookup returns CDR1 MNHEY and CDR2 SVGEGT. V gave up 11 bases and J gave up 1 base; unmatched junction bases: 15. The CDR3 DNA is TGTGCCGGCACCCACGGGGGCAGGGGGCCGAACACTGAAGCTTTCTTT. Amino acids: CAGTHGGRGPNTEAFF.

Regarding this clonotype: A read error may be the cause here, since a much bigger clone is one base away. The gene calls are TRBV6-5 and TRBJ2-1; D gene unclear. This CDR3 is 11 amino acids long. The germline gives CDR1 MNHEY, CDR2 SVGAGI. With 8 bases removed from V and 9 bases from J, the gap between germline ends came to 11 bases. CDR3 bases: TGTGCCAGCGGATACACTGGTGAGCAGTTCTTC. As protein: CASGYTGEQFF.

The V call is TRBV7-8, the J call TRBJ2-3; D gene uncertain. The CDR3 is 14 amino acids. Germline V CDR1 and CDR2: SGHVS, FQNEAQ. The ends were cut back, 4 bases at V and 1 base at J, with 9 bases in the middle. The CDR3, as DNA: TGTGCCAGCAGCTATAGATTTGGCACAGATACGCAGTATTTT. This sequence encodes CASSYRFGTDTQYF.

The table lists this clonotype with a few counts. This sequence joins TRBV20-1 and TRBJ1-1; possible D gene TRBD1, 5 bases. Looked up from germline, CDR1 is DFQATT and CDR2 is SNEGSKA (reference sequence). The CDR3 is made up of 15 amino acids. Trimming stripped 3 bases from V and 0 bases from J, with 14 bases between. CDR3 region: CSASGGAGMNTEAFF. The CDR3 nucleotides are TGCAGTGCTAGTGGAGGGGCCGGGATGAACACTGAAGCTTTCTTT.

Comments on this clonotype: One end of the junction is discordant with germline, which a read error may explain. The rearrangement uses TRBV4-3 and TRBJ1-2, with unresolved D. This CDR3 is 17 amino acids long. Germline CDR1 is LGHNA and CDR2 is YSLEER. DNA of the CDR3: TGCGCCAGCAGCCAATACGGGTCTGGCCGATCTAACTATGGCCACACCTTC. The encoded protein is CASSQYGSGRSNYGHTF.

The chain uses TRBV7-9 and TRBJ1-2; D is undetermined. CDR1 and CDR2 from the germline V gene are SEHNR and FQNEAQ (reference sequence). V lost 2 bases and J lost 2, with 12 bases in between. The CDR3 runs 15 residues. This chain's CDR3 is CASSLTASRNYGYTF. As DNA, the CDR3 is TGTGCCAGCAGCTTAACCGCTAGTAGGAACTATGGCTACACCTTC.

The rearrangement uses TRBV29-1 and TRBJ1-2; D is uncertain. CDR3 size: 12 residues. Germline V gene lookup returns CDR1 SQVTM and CDR2 ANQGSEA. The ends were cut back, 4 bases at V and 4 bases at J, with 10 bases in the middle. The CDR3 loop reads CSVASSLYGYTF. In DNA, the CDR3 is TGCAGCGTTGCCAGCTCTCTCTATGGCTACACCTTC. Full variable domain (outside the CDR3, taken from reference TRBV29-1 and TRBJ1-2): SAVISQKPSRDICQRGTSLTIQCQVDSQVTMMFWYRQQPGQSLTLIATANQGSEATYESGFVIDKFPISRPNLTFSTLTVSNMSPEDSSIYLCSVASSLYGYTFGSGTRLTVV.

This clonotype was detected ten times or more. The V call is TRBV6-6, the J call TRBJ2-1; the D gene is possibly TRBD2 (5 bases). This CDR3 has 14 amino acids. The germline CDR1 and CDR2 sequences are MNHNY and SVGAGI (reference sequence). Trimming cost V 8 bases and J 5 bases, with 16 bases left between them. The CDR3 DNA reads TGTGCCAGCGTAAATGGAGGTCAAAACAATGAGCAGTTCTTC. Amino acids: CASVNGGQNNEQFF.

The chain employs TRBV20-1 and TRBJ1-5; D is undetermined. CDR1 and CDR2 from the germline V gene are DFQATT and SNEGSKA (reference sequence). The CDR3 is 15 residues long. Trimming removed 7 bases at V and 4 bases at J, with 20 bases between. DNA for the CDR3: TGCAGTGGTACAAATGGAGAAGGATTTAATCAGCCCCAGCATTTT. This encodes CSGTNGEGFNQPQHF.

This clonotype was detected once. The chain recombines TRBV30 with TRBJ2-4; 9 positions match TRBD2. Near its end, the DNA agrees better with TRBJ2-7, so the J call may be wrong. Germline CDR1 reads GTSNPN; CDR2 reads SVGIG (reference sequence). The CDR3 runs to 13 residues. CDR3 nucleotides: TGTGCCTGGGAACTAGCGGGTGCACCCGAGCAGTACTTC. It specifies CAWELAGAPEQYF.

This clonotype has more than one count but fewer than ten. The V gene is TRBV7-2, the J gene TRBJ2-7; the D gene could be TRBD1 or TRBD2 (5 bases each). Germline V gene sequence: CDR1 SGHTA, CDR2 FQGNSA. The CDR3 has 15 residues. V dropped 5 bases and J dropped 7 bases, with 21 bases sitting between them. The CDR3 spells CASSDPGRTSREQYF. In nucleotides, the CDR3 is TGTGCCAGCAGCGATCCGGGACGGACGTCTCGGGAGCAGTACTTC.

This clonotype has only a few counts. The chain is built from TRBV5-6 and TRBJ2-7, with D possibly TRBD1 on 5 matching bases. The end of the DNA is better explained by TRBJ2-5, so the J call may be wrong. Looked up from germline, CDR1 is SGHDT and CDR2 is YYEEEE. The CDR3 totals 15 residues. CDR3 in DNA: TGTGCCAGCAGCTTCGACAGTGGGGTTGGGGAGACCCAGTACTTC. Translated, it gives CASSFDSGVGETQYF.

There are a few counts of this clonotype. CDR3 protein: CSVARRGIPGLAGGSGYNEQFF. CDR3 sequence (DNA): TGCAGCGTTGCACGACGGGGAATTCCGGGACTAGCGGGAGGTAGCGGCTACAATGAGCAGTTCTTC. The chain has TRBV29-1 and TRBJ2-1; 15 bases map to TRBD2. Germline V gene sequence: CDR1 SQVTM, CDR2 ANQGSEA. The ends lost 4 bases at V and 3 bases at J; junction bases unmatched: 22. CDR3 length equals 22 residues.

Only a few counts were recorded for this clonotype. The rearrangement joins TRBV11-1 to TRBJ2-1, with D possibly TRBD2 on 6 matching bases. Germline CDR1 is SGHAT and CDR2 is FQDESV (reference sequence). This CDR3 comprises 15 residues. V lost 2 bases, J lost 7 bases, and 15 bases lay in between. The CDR3 DNA sequence: TGTGCCAGCAGCTTAAGACTAGGCTTGATTAATGAGCAGTTCTTC. Protein product: CASSLRLGLINEQFF.

The rearrangement uses TRBV2 and TRBJ2-3; 8 nucleotides line up with TRBD1. In germline, CDR1 is SNHLY, CDR2 FYNNEI. The CDR3 totals 15 residues. Trimming cost V 4 bases and J 6 bases; bases outside gene matches: 9. The CDR3 region has the DNA TGTGCCAGCAGTGTGGACAGGGAGAGGGGGGATACGCAGTATTTT. Its protein product is CASSVDRERGDTQYF.

The chain joins TRBV7-2 to TRBJ1-1; a weak D match, TRBD1 (5 bases). CDR3 size: 17 residues. Trimming removed 3 bases from V and 1 base from J, with 18 bases in between. In germline, CDR1 is SGHTA, CDR2 FQGNSA. In nucleotides, the CDR3 is TGTGCCAGCAGCTTTTGGCGGGGGTCACTGGGGAACACTGAAGCTTTCTTT. This sequence encodes CASSFWRGSLGNTEAFF.

This clonotype was seen repeatedly, ten times or more. This chain uses TRBV6-6 with TRBJ2-1; D may be TRBD1 or TRBD2 (7 bases each). Trimming took 7 bases from V and 6 from J, leaving 13 bases between them. Per germline, CDR1 MNHNY and CDR2 SVGAGI (reference sequence). There are 13 residues in the CDR3. CDR3 protein: CASTSGGANEQFF. The CDR3 coding sequence is TGTGCCAGCACCTCAGGGGGGGCCAATGAGCAGTTCTTC.

The genes are TRBV10-1 and TRBJ2-3; 10 bases agree with TRBD1. V trimming: 5 bases; J trimming: 5 bases; junction bases outside the gene matches: 10. The CDR3 has 16 residues. Looked up from germline, CDR1 is WNHNN and CDR2 is SYGVQD (reference sequence). The CDR3 spells CASSQFGTGAIDTQYF. CDR3 DNA: TGCGCCAGCAGTCAGTTTGGGACAGGGGCAATAGATACGCAGTATTTT.

Only a few counts were recorded for this clonotype. V is TRBV6-5 and J is TRBJ1-1; D not resolved. V lost 2 bases and J 5 bases, leaving 9 bases between the germline ends. CDR3 size: 13 residues. Germline V gene data show CDR1 as MNHEY and CDR2 as SVGAGI. The CDR3 sequence: CASSYRDRTEAFF. CDR3 DNA sequence: TGTGCCAGCAGTTACCGGGATAGGACTGAAGCTTTCTTT.